Listed here are 24 T cell receptor beta chains from one sample, sequenced in a study of T cell repertoires in cytomegalovirus infection. For these receptors, no antigen is known. TCRdb processed the reads anew with MiXCR; each CDR3 protein has one entry. The table lists about 890,000 distinct CDR3 sequences, roughly 31% of them singletons. The material sequenced was cultured CD8+ T cells from PBMCs, taken from culture after CMV antigen stimulation. The receptors here all came from a human donor in good health (CMV status not recorded). Some clones in this sample may be carry-over from other donors' samples.

This clonotype has more than one count but fewer than ten. J is TRBJ1-4 and V is TRBV7-6; possibly TRBD1 for D (5 bases). This CDR3 is 15 amino acids long. Per the germline V gene, CDR1 is SGHVS and CDR2 is FNYEAQ. V lost 4 bases and J lost 8, with 17 bases in between. For the CDR3, the DNA is TGTGCCAGCAGCTCTGACAGTCAAGAGGAGGAAAAACTGTTTTTT. It yields the protein CASSSDSQEEEKLFF.

This clonotype was found a few times. The chain combines TRBV6-6 with TRBJ2-1; D not resolved. Germline V gene data show CDR1 as MNHNY and CDR2 as SVGAGI (reference sequence). This CDR3 contains 15 residues. V lost 2 bases and J 1 base, leaving 9 bases between the germline ends. The CDR3 loop is CASSYEDGSYNEQFF. The CDR3 DNA sequence: TGTGCCAGCAGTTACGAAGACGGATCCTACAATGAGCAGTTCTTC.

This clonotype has a handful of counts. The chain recombines TRBV7-9 with TRBJ1-2; tentative D call: TRBD1 (5 bases). Per germline, CDR1 SEHNR and CDR2 FQNEAQ (reference sequence). The CDR3 is made up of 15 amino acids. V lost 2 bases to trimming and J lost 2 bases, with 12 bases between them. The CDR3 bases are TGTGCCAGCAGCTTACCTAGGGACCTCAACTATGGCTACACCTTC. Residues: CASSLPRDLNYGYTF. The full variable domain, with the rest looked up from reference TRBV7-9 and TRBJ1-2, is DTGVSQNPRHKITKRGQNVTFRCDPISEHNRLYWYRQTLGQGPEFLTYFQNEAQLEKSRLLSDRFSAERPKGSFSTLEIQRTEQGDSAMYLCASSLPRDLNYGYTFGSGTRLTVV.

The V and J genes are TRBV28 and TRBJ1-5; D may be TRBD1 (5 bases). The germline CDR1 and CDR2 sequences are MDHEN and SYDVKM. CDR3 length: 21 amino acids. The ends were cut back, 3 bases at V and 5 bases at J, with 32 bases in the middle. This CDR3 reads CASSFFLAAGRETGHDQPQHF. The CDR3 DNA is TGTGCCAGCAGTTTTTTCCTGGCGGCAGGTAGGGAAACAGGCCACGATCAGCCCCAGCATTTT.

This rearrangement joins TRBV6-8 to TRBJ2-1, with 8 nucleotides matching TRBD2. CDR3 length equals 13 residues. V was clipped by 4 bases and J by 6 bases; unmatched bases: 2. The germline CDR1 and CDR2 sequences are MNHGY and SAAAGT. The CDR3 DNA follows: TGTGCCAGCAGTTTTACTAGCGGCAATGAGCAGTTCTTC. Amino acids: CASSFTSGNEQFF.

This rearrangement joins TRBV7-3 to TRBJ1-2; perhaps TRBD1 as D (6 bases). Between the trimmed V and J ends, which lost 2 bases and 5 bases, there was a span of 15 bases. From germline, CDR1 is SGHTA and CDR2 FQGTGA. The CDR3 totals 15 residues. CDR3 bases: TGTGCCAGCAGCTTAGATCCGGGGGGCAGATATGGCTACACCTTC. As protein: CASSLDPGGRYGYTF.

This clonotype came up many times. Germline and junction disagree at one end, which may indicate a read error. The chain joins TRBV5-1 to TRBJ2-7; D might be TRBD1 (6 bases). This CDR3 spans 14 amino acids. Per the germline V gene, CDR1 is SGHRS and CDR2 is YFSETQ. CDR3 region: CASSLGQGSDEQYF. CDR3 in DNA: TGTGCCAGCAGTTTAGGGCAGGGGTCCGACGAGCAGTACTTC.

There are many counts of this clonotype. J is TRBJ2-3 and V is TRBV28, with 8 bases matching TRBD2. V gave up 4 bases and J gave up 2 bases; unmatched junction bases: 8. The V gene's germline CDR1 is MDHEN and CDR2 SYDVKM. The CDR3 has 16 amino acids. The CDR3 coding sequence is TGTGCCAGCAGTTCTTTACCCGGGGGGGCCACAGATACGCAGTATTTT. Protein product: CASSSLPGGATDTQYF.

The genes are TRBV27 and TRBJ1-5; no reliable D call. Germline V gene lookup returns CDR1 MNHEY and CDR2 SMNVEV (reference sequence). The CDR3 runs to 13 residues. Trimming cost V 0 bases and J 6 bases, with 6 bases left between them. As DNA, the CDR3 is TGTGCCAGCAGTTTATCCTCGACTCAGCCCCAGCATTTT. Its translation: CASSLSSTQPQHF.

The chain couples TRBV7-9 to TRBJ1-1; D is possibly TRBD1 (5 bases). V lost 5 bases to trimming and J lost 0 bases, with 13 bases between them. There are 15 residues in the CDR3. The germline gives CDR1 SEHNR, CDR2 FQNEAQ (reference sequence). The CDR3 nucleotides read TGTGCCAGCAGCCTCAGACAGACCATGAACACTGAAGCTTTCTTT. It translates to CASSLRQTMNTEAFF.

The genes are TRBV4-3 and TRBJ2-1, with TRBD2 matching over 7 bases. This CDR3 comprises 17 residues. Trimming removed 4 bases from V and 5 bases from J; junction bases left unmatched: 14. CDR1 and CDR2 (germline): LGHNA, YSLEER. The CDR3 DNA follows: TGCGCCAGCAGCCCTGTCCCCTTGGTGGGGGGGGACAATGAGCAGTTCTTC. Amino acid sequence: CASSPVPLVGGDNEQFF.

V usage is TRBV5-8 and J usage is TRBJ1-4; tentatively, D is TRBD1 (6 bases). Germline CDR1 SGHTS, CDR2 YDEGEE. V was clipped by 4 bases and J by 0 bases, with 19 bases between them. There are 18 residues in the CDR3. The CDR3 coding sequence is TGTGCCAGCAGCCCAAGAAAGGGGGAATACGCAACTAATGAAAAACTGTTTTTT. Translating gives CASSPRKGEYATNEKLFF.

This clonotype occurred a few times. V usage is TRBV12-3 or TRBV12-4 and J usage is TRBJ1-1; D perhaps matches TRBD1 (6 bases). The CDR3 runs 12 residues. V was clipped by 5 bases and J by 6 bases, with 10 bases between them. The CDR3 region is CASSRQAAEAFF. The CDR3 region has the DNA TGTGCCAGCAGTAGACAGGCGGCTGAAGCTTTCTTT.

This clonotype was detected many times. The V gene is TRBV7-9, the J gene TRBJ1-1, with D perhaps TRBD1 (6 bases). The V and J ends lost 5 bases and 5 bases respectively, with 12 bases between them. This CDR3 is built from 13 residues. The germline gives CDR1 SEHNR, CDR2 FQNEAQ (reference sequence). CDR3 coding DNA: TGTGCCAGCAGCCCCTTTACAGGGACTGAAGCTTTCTTT. The encoded protein is CASSPFTGTEAFF.

V gene TRBV27 combines with J gene TRBJ2-5; D unresolved. Looked up from germline, CDR1 is MNHEY and CDR2 is SMNVEV (reference sequence). V lost 4 bases to trimming and J lost 8 bases, with 11 bases between them. The CDR3 has 12 amino acids. The CDR3 loop reads CASSSSARTQYF. In DNA, the CDR3 is TGTGCCAGCAGTTCCTCCGCTCGAACCCAGTACTTC.

V is TRBV2 and J is TRBJ2-7; tentative D call: TRBD1 (6 bases). The CDR3 length is 15 residues. V lost 8 bases and J 0 bases, leaving 17 bases between the germline ends. Germline V gives CDR1 SNHLY, CDR2 FYNNEI. DNA for the CDR3: TGTGCCAGCGACCCGGGGACATCCAGCTCCTACGAGCAGTACTTC. This translates into CASDPGTSSSYEQYF.

The chain links TRBV27 to TRBJ1-6; D is ambiguous. CDR3 size: 17 residues. Trimming left V 2 bases short and J 0 bases short, with 11 bases between. CDR1 MNHEY and CDR2 SMNVEV come from the germline V gene (reference sequence). The CDR3 nucleotides read TGTGCCAGCAGTTTAGTCCCCTTAAGCTCCTATAATTCACCCCTCCACTTT. This sequence encodes CASSLVPLSSYNSPLHF.

On this clonotype itself: Given the absence of the conserved phenylalanine or tryptophan at the CDR3 end, a read error is likely. The DNA is left out, because the CDR3 cannot be placed on it with certainty; the CDR3 is given as TCRdb lists it. The chain uses TRBV6-2 or TRBV6-3 and TRBJ2-1; the table's TRBD2 call for D was not verified on the DNA. Ends included, the CDR3 has 15 residues. CDR1 MNHEY and CDR2 SVGEGT come from the germline V gene. CDR3 sequence reads: CASSPLTSGQGEQSI.

This chain uses TRBV20-1 with TRBJ1-2; D is unresolved. Germline V gene lookup returns CDR1 DFQATT and CDR2 SNEGSKA (reference sequence). The CDR3 totals 11 residues. DNA of the CDR3: TGCAGCTGCATAACGGGAGTCGGCTACACCTTC. It translates to CSCITGVGYTF.

This clonotype was seen more than once but under ten times. The CDR3 DNA reads as TGTGCCAGCAGTTTATCGATAGCGAGTGAGCAGTTCTTC. Encoded protein: CASSLSIASEQFF. The chain has TRBV27 and TRBJ2-1, with D maybe TRBD2 (5 bases). Trimming cost V 0 bases and J 9 bases, with 9 bases left between them. This CDR3 has 13 amino acids. Germline-derived CDR1 and CDR2 are MNHEY and SMNVEV (reference sequence).

The chain joins TRBV6-5 to TRBJ2-3; 7 nucleotides agree with TRBD2. This CDR3 has 16 residues. Germline loops: CDR1 MNHEY, CDR2 SVGAGI. Unmatched junction bases numbered 8, after V lost 2 bases and J lost 3 bases. In DNA, the CDR3 is TGTGCCAGCAGTTACGGCCAGCGGGGATGGACAGATACGCAGTATTTT. Protein: CASSYGQRGWTDTQYF.

This clonotype has only a few counts. This chain uses TRBV19 with TRBJ1-2; TRBD1 matches 8 bases. Unmatched junction bases numbered 10, after V lost 4 bases and J lost 6 bases. Per germline, CDR1 LNHDA and CDR2 SQIVND (reference sequence). The CDR3 runs 15 residues. This chain's CDR3 is CASSTPIDRGDGYTF. The CDR3 nucleotides are TGTGCCAGTAGTACCCCAATCGACAGGGGCGATGGCTACACCTTC.

This clonotype was seen more than once but under ten times. V is TRBV25-1 and J is TRBJ2-1, with a tentative D call TRBD1 (6 bases). The CDR3 has 17 amino acids. Trimming took off 1 base at V and 0 bases at J, with 13 bases between the two ends. From germline, CDR1 is MGHDK and CDR2 SYGVNS. CDR3 bases: TGTGCCAGCAGTGAATCCAGGACAGTAAGCTCCTACAATGAGCAGTTCTTC. Translation: CASSESRTVSSYNEQFF. Full variable domain (remainder filled in from reference TRBV25-1 and TRBJ2-1): EADIYQTPRYLVIGTGKKITLECSQTMGHDKMYWYQQDPGMELHLIHYSYGVNSTEKGDLSSESTVSRIRTEHFPLTLESARPSHTSQYLCASSESRTVSSYNEQFFGPGTRLTVL.

To note about this clonotype: Possible read error: a much larger clone is one base away. The V and J genes are TRBV7-2 and TRBJ2-1; 7 bases align to TRBD2. The CDR3 runs 12 residues. Germline V CDR1 and CDR2: SGHTA, FQGNSA. The V segment lost 5 bases and the J segment 16 bases; nucleotides outside the gene matches: 11. CDR3 amino acids: CASSPLAEGPFF. In nucleotides, the CDR3 is TGTGCCAGCAGCCCCCTAGCGGAGGGCCCTTTCTTC.